One and the same sample provided the 31 T cell receptor beta chains below, sequenced in a study of T cell clonality in common variable immunodeficiency. This table comes from immunoSEQ multiplex PCR, and its TCRdb copy is limited to in-frame clones, with some not included. Sampling found about 35,000 clones, none seen once. Sequenced sample: peripheral blood mononuclear cells. The origin of the receptors is a person between 18 and 70 years old in good health.

This clone was recorded many times. Read coverage stops 3 residues before the CDR3 terminus; the germline J gene supplies the remainder. V usage is TRBV5-4 and J usage is TRBJ2-5, with TRBD2 matching 9 bases. Germline assignment: CDR1 SGHNT and CDR2 YYREEE (reference sequence). The CDR3 consists of 16 residues. J lost 5 bases, V lost 0 bases, and 8 bases had no gene match. CDR3 sequence: CASSLEGGGVVETQYF. The CDR3 bases that were read are TGTGCCAGCAGCTTGGAAGGCGGGGGGGTGGTGGAGACC.

This clone came up many times. With the read ending 3 residues before the CDR3 end, the germline J gene is used to fill in that end. This chain connects TRBV2 to TRBJ2-5, with D hard to call. The germline V gene encodes CDR1 SNHLY and CDR2 FYNNEI. V lost 8 bases and J 0 bases, leaving 4 bases between the germline ends. The CDR3 has 11 residues. The CDR3 here is CASAYQETQYF. Partial CDR3 DNA: TGTGCCAGCGCGTACCAAGAGACC.

This clone occurred many times. The observed sequence ends 3 residues before the CDR3 terminus, with the missing tail filled in from the germline J gene. The rearrangement links TRBV18 to TRBJ2-6, with D possibly being TRBD2 (6 bases). Per the germline V gene, CDR1 is KGHSH and CDR2 is LQKENI. The CDR3 has 20 residues. The V gene lost 2 bases and the J gene lost 0 bases, with 20 bases spanning the gap. This chain's CDR3 is CASSPYTGRGASSGANVLTF. CDR3 DNA (partial): TGTGCCAGCTCACCATATACAGGCCGCGGGGCGAGCTCTGGGGCCAACGTC.

Ten or more counts support this clone. The DNA ends 3 residues before the CDR3 does, and the rest of the CDR3 is filled in from the germline J gene. This chain joins TRBV5-1 and TRBJ1-1; D may be TRBD1 (6 bases). CDR3 length: 15 residues. CDR1 and CDR2 (germline): SGHRS, YFSETQ. V dropped 9 bases and J dropped 3 bases, with 21 bases sitting between them. The CDR3 bases that were read are TGCGCCACCAGAGTGGGGGGGCGCATGGACACTGAA. Translation: CATRVGGRMDTE. The CDR3 in full is CATRVGGRMDTEAFF.

In this sample, this clone turned up many times. The CDR3 extends 3 residues past the end of the read, so its final part is completed from the germline J gene. The J gene is TRBJ1-1, the V gene TRBV7-9, with unresolved D. The germline V and J ends were trimmed by 1 base and 4 bases, with 7 bases remaining between them. The CDR3 spans 13 residues. In germline, CDR1 is SEHNR, CDR2 FQNEAQ (reference sequence). CDR3: CASSLDASTEAFF. CDR3 DNA (partial): TGTGCCAGCAGCTTAGATGCGAGCACTGAA.

This clone was seen repeatedly, ten times or more. The read comes to an end 3 residues before the CDR3 does, leaving the germline J gene to fill in the end. This chain uses TRBV29-1 with TRBJ1-4; 12 nucleotides agree with TRBD1. CDR3 length: 13 residues. J was trimmed by 8 bases and V by 6 bases; bases with no gene match: 4. CDR1 and CDR2 (germline): SQVTM, ANQGSEA. The sequenced CDR3 bases are TGCAGCGTCGGGACAGGGGGCGAGGAAAAA. The encoded protein is CSVGTGGEEK. The full CDR3 is CSVGTGGEEKLFF.

This clone has ten or more counts. The read gets to within 3 residues of the CDR3 end, and the germline J gene fills in the rest. J is TRBJ2-3 and V is TRBV18, with a possible D match to TRBD1 (6 bases). The germline V gene has CDR1 KGHSH and CDR2 LQKENI. The CDR3 sequence is 17 residues long. The ends were cut back, 0 bases at V and 3 bases at J, with 16 bases in the middle. This CDR3 reads CASSPPIPGDITDTQYF. The sequenced part of the CDR3 DNA is TGTGCCAGCTCACCACCTATCCCAGGGGATATAACAGATACG.

This clone came up many times. The read terminates 3 residues ahead of where the CDR3 ends, so the germline J gene completes it. V and J are TRBV30 and TRBJ2-1; 7 nucleotides agree with TRBD2. V shed 4 bases and J 8 bases; nucleotides not matched to a gene: 11. The CDR3 is made up of 14 amino acids. CDR1 is GTSNPN, CDR2 SVGIG, per germline (reference sequence). The CDR3 here is CAWKAKGGRDEQFF. The CDR3 bases that were read are TGTGCCTGGAAGGCTAAGGGCGGGAGAGATGAG. Complete variable domain (other parts from reference TRBV30 and TRBJ2-1): SQTIHQWPATLVQPVGSPLSLECTVEGTSNPNLYWYRQAAGRGLQLLFYSVGIGQISSEVPQNLSASRPQDRQFILSSKKLLLSDSGFYLCAWKAKGGRDEQFFGPGTRLTVL.

There are many counts of this clone. Read data end 3 residues before the CDR3 end; the end is taken from the germline J gene. The chain links TRBV20-1 to TRBJ2-7; TRBD2 matches 12 bases. Germline CDR1 is DFQATT and CDR2 is SNEGSKA (reference sequence). Trimming took 3 bases from V and 3 from J; bases not matched to a gene: 9. The CDR3 is made up of 16 amino acids. CDR3 region: CSASGLAGPHFYEQYF. CDR3 DNA, as far as it was read: TGCAGTGCTAGTGGACTAGCGGGACCGCACTTCTACGAG.

This clone has at least ten counts. Sequencing ends 3 residues short of the CDR3 end; the germline J gene provides the rest. The chain carries TRBV9 and TRBJ2-3, with TRBD1 matching over 8 bases. In germline, CDR1 is SGDLS, CDR2 YYNGEE. This CDR3 contains 17 residues. J lost 4 bases, V lost 4 bases, and 14 bases had no gene match. The CDR3 DNA, read in part, is TGTGCCAGCAGCCCCACAGGGGGAGTCCCCGTCCCAGATACG. Residues: CASSPTGGVPVPDT. The full-length CDR3 reads as CASSPTGGVPVPDTQYF.

This clone appeared many times. The CDR3 DNA, read in part, is TGTGCCGGTGGGGCAGGAGCTAGCTCCTATAATTCACCC. It translates to CAGGAGASSYNSP. The whole CDR3 region reads CAGGAGASSYNSPLHF. The chain carries TRBV30 and TRBJ1-6, with D possibly matching TRBD1 (5 bases). The read stops 3 residues short of the end of the CDR3; the missing end is completed from the germline J gene. There are 16 residues in the CDR3. Germline V gene data show CDR1 as GTSNPN and CDR2 as SVGIG (reference sequence). V was cut by 8 bases and J by 0 bases, with 17 bases left in between.

This clone was seen many times. The read falls 3 residues short of the CDR3 end, and the missing part is taken from the germline J gene. The V gene is TRBV19, the J gene TRBJ2-2; weak D call: TRBD1 (6 bases). The germline V and J ends were trimmed by 4 bases and 2 bases, with 8 bases remaining between them. The CDR3 runs 14 residues. CDR1 LNHDA and CDR2 SQIVND come from the germline V gene (reference sequence). The CDR3 reads CASSRGQNTGELFF. CDR3 bases read: TGTGCCAGTAGTAGGGGGCAAAACACCGGGGAG.

This clone occurred many times. The missing CDR3 end, 3 residues past where the read stops, is filled in from the germline J gene. This chain connects TRBV20-1 to TRBJ2-5; 13 bases are shared with TRBD2. The J segment lost 4 bases and the V segment lost 4 bases, leaving 6 bases of the junction unmatched. The CDR3 spans 15 residues. Germline V gene sequence: CDR1 DFQATT, CDR2 SNEGSKA (reference sequence). The CDR3 bases that were read are TGCAGTGCTACCAGGACTAGCGGGAGTGGAGAGACC. Its protein product is CSATRTSGSGET. The full CDR3 is CSATRTSGSGETQYF.

This clone is medium-sized in the sample. The read terminates 3 residues before the CDR3 end, so the remaining end is supplied by the germline J gene. The V and J genes are TRBV20-1 and TRBJ2-6; possibly TRBD2 for D (5 bases). The ends were cut back, 0 bases at V and 4 bases at J, with 10 bases in the middle. From germline, CDR1 is DFQATT and CDR2 SNEGSKA (reference sequence). This CDR3 is 15 amino acids long. The DNA read from the CDR3 is TGCAGTGCTAGAGATCAACGGGGAGGGGCCAACGTC. Encoded protein: CSARDQRGGANV. The whole CDR3 region reads CSARDQRGGANVLTF.

The sample holds many counts of this clone. The missing CDR3 end, 3 residues past where the read stops, is filled in from the germline J gene. The V and J genes are TRBV7-2 and TRBJ1-2; tentative D call: TRBD1 (6 bases). Germline V gene sequence: CDR1 SGHTA, CDR2 FQGNSA. V was cut by 5 bases and J by 2 bases, with 12 bases left in between. The CDR3 is 14 amino acids. The CDR3 bases that were read are TGTGCCAGCAGCCCTCGGACAGAAAACTATGGC. Translation: CASSPRTENYG. In full, the CDR3 is CASSPRTENYGYTF.

Many counts were recorded for this clone. The read comes to an end 3 residues before the CDR3 does, leaving the germline J gene to fill in the end. This rearrangement joins TRBV12-3 or TRBV12-4 to TRBJ1-5, with D perhaps matching TRBD1 (5 bases). There are 14 residues in the CDR3. V lost 5 bases, J lost 7 bases, and 15 bases lay in between. The CDR3 DNA, read in part, is TGTGCCAGCAGTCAGGGAGGATTAGGACAGCCC. Encoded protein: CASSQGGLGQP. The entire CDR3 is CASSQGGLGQPQHF.

This clone was recorded at least ten times. The junction departs from the called germline gene at one end, perhaps through a read error. The read is 3 residues too short to cover the CDR3 end, so that end is filled in from the germline J gene. The chain recombines TRBV4-2 with TRBJ2-7, with TRBD1 matching 8 bases. The CDR3 length is 15 residues. CDR1 and CDR2 from the germline V gene are LGHNA and YNFKEQ. CDR3 DNA, as far as it was read: TGCGCCAGCAGCCATGAAGGGACAGGAATCTACGAG. Translated, it gives CASSHEGTGIYE. The whole CDR3 protein is CASSHEGTGIYEQYF.

There are many counts of this clone. The read terminates 3 residues before the CDR3 end, so the remaining end is supplied by the germline J gene. The rearrangement joins TRBV7-2 to TRBJ2-2; D call uncertain. V gave up 1 base and J gave up 6 bases, with 3 bases separating them. There are 12 residues in the CDR3. Germline CDR1 is SGHTA and CDR2 is FQGNSA. The CDR3 spells CASSLEAGELFF. The sequenced CDR3 bases are TGTGCCAGCAGCTTAGAGGCCGGGGAG. Full variable domain (outside the CDR3, taken from reference TRBV7-2 and TRBJ2-2): GAGVSQSPSNKVTEKGKDVELRCDPISGHTALYWYRQSLGQGLEFLIYFQGNSAPDKSGLPSDRFSAERTGGSVSTLTIQRTQQEDSAVYLCASSLEAGELFFGEGSRLTVL.

This clone showed up many times. The read ends 3 residues before the CDR3 terminus; that terminus is restored from the germline J gene. The chain uses TRBV19 and TRBJ1-3, with 9 bases that match TRBD1. The CDR3 has 14 amino acids. With V trimmed by 8 bases and J by 4 bases, 6 bases remained unmatched. CDR1 and CDR2 (germline): LNHDA, SQIVND (reference sequence). The CDR3: CASLDRGRGNTIYF. CDR3 DNA (partial): TGTGCCAGTTTGGACAGGGGTCGCGGAAACACC.

This clone was recorded many times. The read ends 3 residues early relative to the CDR3; the germline J gene fills the gap. The gene calls are TRBV7-6 and TRBJ2-2, with a tentative D call TRBD1 (5 bases). CDR1 and CDR2 (germline): SGHVS, FNYEAQ. This CDR3 is built from 16 residues. V was shortened by 0 bases and J by 0 bases, with 8 bases between the two germline ends. CDR3 DNA (partial): TGTGCCAGCAGCTTAGCGGCAGGGTCGAACACCGGGGAG. Protein sequence: CASSLAAGSNTGE. The whole CDR3 region reads CASSLAAGSNTGELFF.

This clone occurred many times. The CDR3 end falls 3 residues outside the read, so it is completed with the germline J gene. This chain links TRBV20-1 with TRBJ2-5, with D possibly being TRBD2 (6 bases). In germline, CDR1 is DFQATT, CDR2 SNEGSKA (reference sequence). Trimming shortened V by 5 bases and J by 4 bases, and 20 bases separated the two germline ends. This CDR3 is 15 amino acids long. CDR3 DNA, as far as it was read: TGCAGTGCTGGCGGGAAAGCCCCCTCCCCAGAGACC. As protein: CSAGGKAPSPET. The complete CDR3 reads CSAGGKAPSPETQYF.

This clone has at least ten counts. Read coverage stops 3 residues before the CDR3 terminus; the germline J gene supplies the remainder. The rearrangement joins TRBV13 to TRBJ1-6; D may be TRBD1 (5 bases). The CDR3 has 17 residues. In germline, CDR1 is PRHDT, CDR2 FYEKMQ (reference sequence). Trimming shortened V by 1 base and J by 4 bases, and 14 bases separated the two germline ends. The chain's CDR3 is CASSLALQEKYNSPLHF. CDR3 DNA, as far as it was read: TGTGCCAGCAGCTTAGCCCTACAGGAAAAGTATAATTCACCC.

About this clone itself: The read terminates 3 residues ahead of where the CDR3 ends, so the germline J gene completes it. The gene calls are TRBV7-9 and TRBJ1-2; no clear D gene. The CDR3 is made up of 12 amino acids. Germline lookup yields CDR1 SEHNR and CDR2 FQNEAQ (reference sequence). This chain's CDR3 is CASSLDADTYTF. Partial CDR3 DNA: TGTGCCAGCAGCTTAGACGCAGATACC.

Ten or more counts support this clone. A read error may account for a junction end that differs from germline. From the germline J gene comes the end of the CDR3, since the read stops 3 residues before it. This rearrangement joins TRBV4-2 to TRBJ2-2; possible D gene TRBD2, 6 bases. Germline CDR1 is LGHNA and CDR2 is YNFKEQ. The CDR3 is made up of 18 amino acids. Incomplete CDR3 DNA: TGCGCCAGCAGCCAAGAAGCCGCTAGCGCCTCGAACACCGGGGAG. The encoded protein is CASSQEAASASNTGE. Given in full, the CDR3 is CASSQEAASASNTGELFF.

This clone was recorded at least ten times. The read ends 3 residues early relative to the CDR3; the germline J gene fills the gap. The V call is TRBV27, the J call TRBJ2-3; TRBD2 might be the D (6 bases). Trimming took 3 bases from V and 4 from J, leaving 20 bases between them. This CDR3 has 17 residues. Germline values: CDR1 MNHEY, CDR2 SMNVEV (reference sequence). The CDR3 reads CASSLGYGLTESDTQYF. The sequenced CDR3 bases are TGTGCCAGCAGTTTGGGATACGGACTAACGGAATCAGATACG.

This clone was counted at least ten times. The DNA ends 3 residues before the CDR3 does, and the rest of the CDR3 is filled in from the germline J gene. The chain has TRBV9 and TRBJ2-1, with TRBD2 matching over 7 bases. V shed 0 bases and J 4 bases; nucleotides not matched to a gene: 7. Germline CDR1 is SGDLS and CDR2 is YYNGEE. The CDR3 has 16 residues. CDR3 sequence: CASSVDPSGGYNEQFF. The DNA read from the CDR3 is TGTGCCAGCAGCGTAGATCCTAGCGGAGGGTACAATGAG.

This clone was counted ten times or more. The read terminates 3 residues ahead of where the CDR3 ends, so the germline J gene completes it. The chain employs TRBV18 and TRBJ1-4; D call uncertain. Germline V gives CDR1 KGHSH, CDR2 LQKENI. Between the trimmed V and J ends, which lost 6 bases and 3 bases, there was a span of 8 bases. The CDR3 loop spans 13 amino acids. The sequenced CDR3 bases are TGTGCCAGCTCGACACTTGCTAATGAAAAA. Residues: CASSTLANEK. The whole CDR3 sequence reads CASSTLANEKLFF.

This clone was recorded at least ten times. Read data end 3 residues before the CDR3 end; the end is taken from the germline J gene. This rearrangement joins TRBV5-1 to TRBJ2-6; a possible D gene is TRBD2 (6 bases). V was shortened by 0 bases and J by 1 base, with 11 bases between the two germline ends. The CDR3 contains 17 residues. Germline loops: CDR1 SGHRS, CDR2 YFSETQ. The CDR3 DNA, read in part, is TGCGCCAGCAGCTTGGCGGCGGGGAGTTCTGGGGCCAACGTC. It specifies CASSLAAGSSGANV. The whole CDR3 region reads CASSLAAGSSGANVLTF.

This clone was seen at least ten times. The CDR3 end falls 3 residues outside the read, so it is completed with the germline J gene. This rearrangement joins TRBV6-2 or TRBV6-3 to TRBJ2-7, with a weak D call TRBD1 (6 bases). The germline V gene encodes CDR1 MNHEY and CDR2 SVGEGT. Trimming shortened V by 11 bases and J by 0 bases, and 14 bases separated the two germline ends. The CDR3 covers 13 residues. The CDR3 bases that were read are TGTGCCTCCAGGGGACGGAGCTCCTACGAG. Protein product: CASRGRSSYE. The entire CDR3 reads CASRGRSSYEQYF.

There are many counts of this clone. The read terminates 3 residues before the CDR3 end, so the remaining end is supplied by the germline J gene. The chain has TRBV14 and TRBJ2-3; 12 bases are a match to TRBD2. The CDR3 consists of 15 residues. Germline assignment: CDR1 SGHDN and CDR2 FVKESK. With 4 bases clipped from V and 4 bases from J, the junction kept 3 bases outside the gene matches. The sequenced part of the CDR3 DNA is TGTGCCAGCAGCCCGACTAGCGGGAGCCCAGATACG. Its protein is CASSPTSGSPDT. The whole CDR3 protein is CASSPTSGSPDTQYF.

This clone was counted at least ten times. From the germline J gene comes the end of the CDR3, since the read stops 3 residues before it. J is TRBJ1-4 and V is TRBV5-1; D not certain. The CDR3 sequence is 14 residues long. The V and J ends lost 2 bases and 7 bases respectively, with 12 bases between them. The germline V gene encodes CDR1 SGHRS and CDR2 YFSETQ. Incomplete CDR3 DNA: TGCGCCAGCAGCTTATTCCTGACTGGTGAAAAA. Translation: CASSLFLTGEK. The entire CDR3 protein is CASSLFLTGEKLFF.